The source of this TCR beta chain is a study of blood T cell repertoires in COVID-19. Turning to the study itself: The study drew acute and convalescent COVID-19 samples from the United States, Italy and Spain. The cDNA or gDNA used as material had been derived from T cells, B-cell-depleted T cells, or PBMCs.

Data came from immunoSEQ multiplex PCR; TCRdb stores just in-frame clones and leaves some out. This repertoire shows about 190,000 clones, approximately 79% found once; its top ten account for roughly an eighth. This clone was found once. This CDR3 has 12 amino acids. Germline values: CDR1 MNHEY, CDR2 SVGAGI. V was trimmed by 4 bases and J by 6 bases, leaving 10 bases between them. The chain combines TRBV6-5 with TRBJ2-7, with D possibly being TRBD1 (5 bases). The TCR was taken from a woman between 50 and 59 years old with acute or convalescent COVID-19. The sequenced material came from peripheral blood. CDR3 residues: CASSSTALEQYF. The CDR3 nucleotides read TGTGCCAGCAGTTCGACAGCCCTCGAGCAGTACTTC.